These 14 T cell receptor beta chains originate from one sample sequenced in a study of T cells in localized non-small cell lung cancer. TCRdb's table, derived via immunoSEQ multiplex PCR, lists solely in-frame clones and lacks some. The sample lists about 1,900 clones; roughly 36% were seen once. Here the sequenced sample was lung tumor tissue, taken before any cancer treatment. The origin of the receptors is a female donor of 60 years or more with stage II squamous cell lung carcinoma.

In this sample, this clone is medium-sized (0.01 to 0.1%). Other nucleotide sequences from this sample produce the same CDR3. The V gene is TRBV10-3, the J gene TRBJ2-2, with 8 bases aligning to TRBD2. Germline CDR1 ENHRY, CDR2 SYGVKD. The V and J ends lost 0 bases and 4 bases, in that order; junction bases with no gene match: 1. This CDR3 comprises 15 residues. For the CDR3, the DNA is TGTGCCATCAGTGAGTCCGGGAGGGGCACCGGGGAGCTGTTTTTT. Protein: CAISESGRGTGELFF.

About this clone itself: One junction end does not reproduce the germline sequence, and a read error may be involved. The chain uses TRBV18 and TRBJ1-6; TRBD1 aligns across 10 bases. CDR3 length: 17 residues. Per the germline V gene, CDR1 is KGHSH and CDR2 is LQKENI. In DNA form, the CDR3 reads TGTGCCAGCGCACCGGGACAGGGGAATCGGGGGAGTTCACCCCTCCACTTT. Its translation is CASAPGQGNRGSSPLHF.

The chain joins TRBV19 to TRBJ1-2; 8 bases are shared with TRBD1. The junction had 10 bases not matched to a gene; V was cut back by 6 bases and J by 4 bases. There are 15 residues in the CDR3. Germline CDR1 LNHDA, CDR2 SQIVND (reference sequence). The CDR3 DNA follows: TGTGCCAGTAGCGAAAAGACAGGGGCGGGCTATGGCTACACCTTC. It is translated as CASSEKTGAGYGYTF.

This chain joins TRBV5-1 and TRBJ2-6; 11 bases match TRBD2. CDR1 is SGHRS and CDR2 is YFSETQ in the germline V gene. The CDR3 sequence is 19 residues long. The V segment lost 0 bases and the J segment 4 bases; nucleotides outside the gene matches: 9. In DNA form, the CDR3 reads TGCGCCAGCAGCTTGGGTAATAGCGGGAGGGTGTCAGGGGCCAACGTCCTGACTTTC. It translates to CASSLGNSGRVSGANVLTF.

This chain links TRBV11-3 with TRBJ1-1; D is perhaps TRBD1 (6 bases). CDR1 and CDR2 (germline): SGHNT, YENEEA. V lost 0 bases and J lost 5, with 10 bases in between. CDR3 length: 14 residues. CDR3 DNA: TGTGCCAGCAGCTTAGAAGGGGGGAGGACTGAAGCTTTCTTT. It yields the protein CASSLEGGRTEAFF.

CDR3 loop: CASGFRQGFEETQYF. CDR3 nucleotide sequence: TGTGCCAGCGGATTTCGACAGGGATTCGAAGAGACCCAGTACTTC. The chain uses TRBV11-3 and TRBJ2-5; 7 nucleotides line up with TRBD1. Per the germline V gene, CDR1 is SGHNT and CDR2 is YENEEA. The CDR3 loop spans 15 amino acids. V lost 8 bases, J lost 3 bases, and 12 bases stayed unmatched. The full variable domain, completed using reference TRBV11-3 and TRBJ2-5, is EAGVVQSPRYKIIEKKQPVAFWCNPISGHNTLYWYLQNLGQGPELLIRYENEEAVDDSQLPKDRFSAERLKGVDSTLKIQPAELGDSAVYLCASGFRQGFEETQYFGPGTRLLVL.

This clone was seen only a few times. The chain employs TRBV9 and TRBJ1-2; D gene ambiguous. Germline V gene sequence: CDR1 SGDLS, CDR2 YYNGEE. Trimming removed 0 bases from V and 8 bases from J, with 17 bases in between. The CDR3 extends over 15 amino acids. DNA for the CDR3: TGTGCCAGCAGCGTAGACTCTCCTGGGAATGGCGGCTACACCTTC. Translated: CASSVDSPGNGGYTF.

The sample holds one count of this clone. V is TRBV25-1 and J is TRBJ1-1; D ambiguous. The V gene lost 1 base and the J gene lost 4 bases, with 7 bases spanning the gap. This CDR3 comprises 13 residues. Germline V gene sequence: CDR1 MGHDK, CDR2 SYGVNS. The chain's CDR3 is CASSEWQATEAFF. The CDR3 region has the DNA TGTGCCAGCAGTGAATGGCAGGCCACTGAAGCTTTCTTT. The full variable domain, rest sourced from reference TRBV25-1 and TRBJ1-1, is EADIYQTPRYLVIGTGKKITLECSQTMGHDKMYWYQQDPGMELHLIHYSYGVNSTEKGDLSSESTVSRIRTEHFPLTLESARPSHTSQYLCASSEWQATEAFFGQGTRLTVV.

This chain uses TRBV19 with TRBJ2-7, with a weak D call TRBD1 (6 bases). V gave up 2 bases and J gave up 5 bases, with 10 bases separating them. The CDR3 has 13 amino acids. Germline CDR1 and CDR2: LNHDA and SQIVND (reference sequence). The CDR3 DNA follows: TGTGCCAGTAGTATACTAGCAGGGGACGAGCAGTACTTC. This translates into CASSILAGDEQYF. The variable domain in full, completed from reference TRBV19 and TRBJ2-7, reads DGGITQSPKYLFRKEGQNVTLSCEQNLNHDAMYWYRQDPGQGLRLIYYSQIVNDFQKGDIAEGYSVSREKKESFPLTVTSAQKNPTAFYLCASSILAGDEQYFGPGTRLTVT.

V gene TRBV15 combines with J gene TRBJ1-2; no definite D call. Trimming pared 0 bases from V and 4 bases from J, leaving 9 bases between. The CDR3 is made up of 14 amino acids. Germline V CDR1 and CDR2: LNHNV, YYDKDF (reference sequence). The CDR3 nucleotides read TGTGCCACCAGCAGAGAAATACGGTCCTATGGCTACACCTTC. It codes for CATSREIRSYGYTF.

The V and J genes are TRBV11-3 and TRBJ1-1; 7 bases line up with TRBD1. Looked up from germline, CDR1 is SGHNT and CDR2 is YENEEA. Germline trimming cut 5 bases from V and 7 bases from J; bases unmatched to any gene: 13. There are 15 residues in the CDR3. Here the CDR3 DNA reads TGTGCCAGCAGCGCTATCGACAGGGCGGGTGGTGAAGCTTTCTTT. It specifies CASSAIDRAGGEAFF.

The table lists this clone with a few counts. The chain recombines TRBV30 with TRBJ2-4; 7 bases align to TRBD1. Losses at the gene ends were 7 bases for V and 6 bases for J; bases not matched to a gene: 12. The CDR3 runs 14 residues. Germline assignment: CDR1 GTSNPN and CDR2 SVGIG (reference sequence). CDR3 DNA sequence: TGTGCCTCTACCGGGACAGCCTTTGGAAACATTCAGTACTTC. Its protein product is CASTGTAFGNIQYF.

This clone counts as large. Other DNA sequences from this sample encode an identical CDR3 as well. This chain uses TRBV6-8 with TRBJ1-2, with D possibly being TRBD1 (5 bases). CDR3 length equals 14 residues. Trimming took 5 bases from V and 2 from J, leaving 12 bases between them. Germline values: CDR1 MNHGY, CDR2 SAAAGT. The CDR3 bases are TGTGCCAGCAGTATGAGGAGGGGAAACTATGGCTACACCTTC. It codes for CASSMRRGNYGYTF.

The chain links TRBV19 to TRBJ1-1; D may be TRBD1 (5 bases). Between the trimmed V and J ends, which lost 7 bases and 0 bases, there was a span of 12 bases. Germline V gives CDR1 LNHDA, CDR2 SQIVND (reference sequence). The CDR3 has 14 amino acids. CDR3 DNA sequence: TGTGCCAGTACGGGGCAGGCTATGAACACTGAAGCTTTCTTT. It encodes CASTGQAMNTEAFF. Based on the CDR3 plus reference TRBV19 and TRBJ1-1, the full variable domain is DGGITQSPKYLFRKEGQNVTLSCEQNLNHDAMYWYRQDPGQGLRLIYYSQIVNDFQKGDIAEGYSVSREKKESFPLTVTSAQKNPTAFYLCASTGQAMNTEAFFGQGTRLTVV.